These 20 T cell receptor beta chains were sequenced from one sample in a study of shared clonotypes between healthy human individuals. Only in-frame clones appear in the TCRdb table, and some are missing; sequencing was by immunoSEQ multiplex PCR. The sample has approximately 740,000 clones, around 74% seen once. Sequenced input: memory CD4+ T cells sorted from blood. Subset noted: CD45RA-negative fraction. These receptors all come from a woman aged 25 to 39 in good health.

This CDR3 is CASSPFSGTSGSTGELFF. CDR3 sequence (DNA): TGTGCCAGCTCACCATTTTCCGGGACTAGCGGGAGCACCGGGGAGCTGTTTTTT. V and J are TRBV18 and TRBJ2-2, with 14 nucleotides matching TRBD2. CDR3 length: 18 amino acids. The ends lost 2 bases at V and 4 bases at J; junction bases unmatched: 6. The germline V gene has CDR1 KGHSH and CDR2 LQKENI.

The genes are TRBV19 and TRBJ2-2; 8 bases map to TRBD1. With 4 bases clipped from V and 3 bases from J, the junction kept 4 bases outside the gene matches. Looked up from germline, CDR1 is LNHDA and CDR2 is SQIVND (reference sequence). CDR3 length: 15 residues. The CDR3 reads CASSKDRADTGELFF. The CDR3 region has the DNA TGTGCCAGTAGTAAGGACAGGGCGGACACCGGGGAGCTGTTTTTT. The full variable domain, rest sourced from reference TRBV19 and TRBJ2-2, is DGGITQSPKYLFRKEGQNVTLSCEQNLNHDAMYWYRQDPGQGLRLIYYSQIVNDFQKGDIAEGYSVSREKKESFPLTVTSAQKNPTAFYLCASSKDRADTGELFFGEGSRLTVL.

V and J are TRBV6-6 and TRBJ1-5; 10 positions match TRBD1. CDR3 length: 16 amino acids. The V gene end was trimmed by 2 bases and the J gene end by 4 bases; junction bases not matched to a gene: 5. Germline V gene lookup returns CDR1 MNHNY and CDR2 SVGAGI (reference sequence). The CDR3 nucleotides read TGTGCCAGCAGTTACAGGGACAGGGGCGAAAATCAGCCCCAGCATTTT. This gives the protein CASSYRDRGENQPQHF.

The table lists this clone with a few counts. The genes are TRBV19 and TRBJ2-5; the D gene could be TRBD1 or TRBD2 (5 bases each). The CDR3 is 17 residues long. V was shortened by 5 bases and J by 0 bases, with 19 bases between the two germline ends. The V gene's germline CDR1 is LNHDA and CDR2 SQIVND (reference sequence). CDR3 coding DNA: TGTGCCAGTAGTTCAGCTCCGGGACCCACGTACCAAGAGACCCAGTACTTC. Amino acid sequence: CASSSAPGPTYQETQYF.

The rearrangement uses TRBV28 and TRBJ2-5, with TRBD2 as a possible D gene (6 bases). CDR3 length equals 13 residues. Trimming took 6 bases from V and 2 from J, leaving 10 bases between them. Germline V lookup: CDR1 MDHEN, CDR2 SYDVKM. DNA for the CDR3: TGTGCCAGCAGCCCTAGCGCTCAAGAGACCCAGTACTTC. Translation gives CASSPSAQETQYF.

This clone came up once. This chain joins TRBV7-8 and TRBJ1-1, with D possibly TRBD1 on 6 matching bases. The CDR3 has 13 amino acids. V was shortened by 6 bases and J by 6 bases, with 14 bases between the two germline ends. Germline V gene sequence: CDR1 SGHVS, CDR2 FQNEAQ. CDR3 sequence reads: CASSTNRASEAFF. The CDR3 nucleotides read TGTGCCAGCAGTACCAACAGGGCGTCTGAAGCTTTCTTT. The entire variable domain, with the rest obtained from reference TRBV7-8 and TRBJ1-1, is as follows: GAGVSQSPRYKVAKRGQDVALRCDPISGHVSLFWYQQALGQGPEFLTYFQNEAQLDKSGLPSDRFFAERPEGSVSTLKIQRTQQEDSAVYLCASSTNRASEAFFGQGTRLTVV.

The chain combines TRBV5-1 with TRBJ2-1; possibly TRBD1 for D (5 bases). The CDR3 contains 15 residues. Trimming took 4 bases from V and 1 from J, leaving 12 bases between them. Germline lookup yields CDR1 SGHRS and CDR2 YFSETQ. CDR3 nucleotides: TGCGCCAGCAGCAGCAGTGGGGCTTCCTACAATGAGCAGTTCTTC. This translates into CASSSSGASYNEQFF.

The CDR3 DNA sequence: TGTGCCAGCAGTTCCCCCGGGACAGGGGGATCCTACGAGCAGTACTTC. This encodes CASSSPGTGGSYEQYF. The V gene is TRBV6-5, the J gene TRBJ2-7, with 11 bases matching TRBD1. J gave up 1 base and V 4 bases, and 6 bases lay outside the gene matches. Germline assignment: CDR1 MNHEY and CDR2 SVGAGI. This CDR3 contains 16 residues.

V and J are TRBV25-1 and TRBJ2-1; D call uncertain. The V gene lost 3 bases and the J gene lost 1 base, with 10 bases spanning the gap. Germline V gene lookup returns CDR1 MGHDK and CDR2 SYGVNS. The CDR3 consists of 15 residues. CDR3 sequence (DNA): TGTGCCAGCAGTGACCGAAGTAAGTCCTACAATGAGCAGTTCTTC. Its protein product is CASSDRSKSYNEQFF.

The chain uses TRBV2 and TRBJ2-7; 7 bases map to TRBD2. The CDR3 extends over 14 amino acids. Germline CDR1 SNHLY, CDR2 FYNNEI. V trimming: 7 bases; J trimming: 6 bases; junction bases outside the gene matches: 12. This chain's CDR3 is CASTQGREGGEQYF. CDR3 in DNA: TGTGCCAGCACCCAAGGGAGGGAGGGCGGCGAGCAGTACTTC. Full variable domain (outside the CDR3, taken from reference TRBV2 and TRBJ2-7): EPEVTQTPSHQVTQMGQEVILRCVPISNHLYFYWYRQILGQKVEFLVSFYNNEISEKSEIFDDQFSVERPDGSNFTLKIRSTKLEDSAMYFCASTQGREGGEQYFGPGTRLTVT.

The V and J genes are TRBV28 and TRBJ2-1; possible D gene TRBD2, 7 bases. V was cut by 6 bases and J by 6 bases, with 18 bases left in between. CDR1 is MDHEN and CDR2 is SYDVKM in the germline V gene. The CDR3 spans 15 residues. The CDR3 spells CASSPVERDTNEQFF. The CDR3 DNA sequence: TGTGCCAGCAGCCCAGTGGAGCGGGACACCAATGAGCAGTTCTTC.

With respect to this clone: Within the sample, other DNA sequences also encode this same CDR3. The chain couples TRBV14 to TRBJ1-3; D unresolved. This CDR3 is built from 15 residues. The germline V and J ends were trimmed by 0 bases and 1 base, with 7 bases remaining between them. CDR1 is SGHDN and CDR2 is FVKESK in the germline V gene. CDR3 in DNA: TGTGCCAGCAGCCAAGATCGGGGTTCTGGAAACACCATATATTTT. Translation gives CASSQDRGSGNTIYF.

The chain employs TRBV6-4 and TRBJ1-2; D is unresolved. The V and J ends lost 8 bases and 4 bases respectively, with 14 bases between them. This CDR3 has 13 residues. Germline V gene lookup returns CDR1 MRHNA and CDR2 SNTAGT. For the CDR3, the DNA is TGTGCCAGCGGGCCAACGGTGGGCTATGGCTACACCTTC. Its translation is CASGPTVGYGYTF.

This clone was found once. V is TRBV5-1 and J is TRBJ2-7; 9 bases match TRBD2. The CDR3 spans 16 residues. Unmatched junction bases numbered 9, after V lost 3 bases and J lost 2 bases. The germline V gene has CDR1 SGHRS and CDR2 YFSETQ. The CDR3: CASSSQGVAGAYEQYF. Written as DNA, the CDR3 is TGCGCCAGCAGCTCCCAGGGGGTAGCGGGAGCCTACGAGCAGTACTTC.

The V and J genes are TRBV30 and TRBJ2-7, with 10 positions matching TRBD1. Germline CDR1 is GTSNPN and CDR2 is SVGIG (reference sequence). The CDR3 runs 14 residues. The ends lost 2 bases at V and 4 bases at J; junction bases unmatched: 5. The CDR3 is CAWSPRQGAYEQYF. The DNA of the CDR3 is TGTGCCTGGAGTCCCCGACAGGGGGCTTACGAGCAGTACTTC.

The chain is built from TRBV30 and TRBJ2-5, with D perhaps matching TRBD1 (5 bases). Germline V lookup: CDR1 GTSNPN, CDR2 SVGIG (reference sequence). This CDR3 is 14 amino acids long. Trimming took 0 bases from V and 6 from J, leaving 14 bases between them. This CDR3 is CAWSVGAGKKTQYF. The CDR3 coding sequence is TGTGCCTGGAGTGTTGGGGCAGGGAAAAAGACCCAGTACTTC.

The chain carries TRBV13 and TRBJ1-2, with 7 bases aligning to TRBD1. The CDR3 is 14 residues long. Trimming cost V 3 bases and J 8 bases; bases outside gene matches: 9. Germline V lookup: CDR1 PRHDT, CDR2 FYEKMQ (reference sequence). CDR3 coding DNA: TGTGCCAGCAGCTTCCAGACAGGGCCCCTCGGCTACACCTTC. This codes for CASSFQTGPLGYTF.

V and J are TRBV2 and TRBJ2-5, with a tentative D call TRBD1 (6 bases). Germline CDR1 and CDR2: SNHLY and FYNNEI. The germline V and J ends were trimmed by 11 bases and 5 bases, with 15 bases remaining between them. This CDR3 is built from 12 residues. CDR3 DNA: TGTGCCGGCAATACAGGGACGGAGACCCAGTACTTC. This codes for CAGNTGTETQYF.

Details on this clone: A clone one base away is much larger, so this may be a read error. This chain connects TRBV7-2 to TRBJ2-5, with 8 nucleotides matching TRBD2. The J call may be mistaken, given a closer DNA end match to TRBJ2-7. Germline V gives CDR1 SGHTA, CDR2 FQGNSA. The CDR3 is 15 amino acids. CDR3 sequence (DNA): TGTGCCAGCAGCTTATCGAGCGGGAGCTCCTACGAGCAGTACTTC. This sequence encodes CASSLSSGSSYEQYF.

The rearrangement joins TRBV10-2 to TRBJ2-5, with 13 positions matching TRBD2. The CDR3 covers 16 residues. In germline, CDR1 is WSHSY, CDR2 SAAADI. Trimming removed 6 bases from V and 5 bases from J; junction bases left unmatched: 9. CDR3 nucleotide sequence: TGCGCCAGCAGGTCCGGGACTAGCGGGGCCGGGGAGACCCAGTACTTC. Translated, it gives CASRSGTSGAGETQYF.